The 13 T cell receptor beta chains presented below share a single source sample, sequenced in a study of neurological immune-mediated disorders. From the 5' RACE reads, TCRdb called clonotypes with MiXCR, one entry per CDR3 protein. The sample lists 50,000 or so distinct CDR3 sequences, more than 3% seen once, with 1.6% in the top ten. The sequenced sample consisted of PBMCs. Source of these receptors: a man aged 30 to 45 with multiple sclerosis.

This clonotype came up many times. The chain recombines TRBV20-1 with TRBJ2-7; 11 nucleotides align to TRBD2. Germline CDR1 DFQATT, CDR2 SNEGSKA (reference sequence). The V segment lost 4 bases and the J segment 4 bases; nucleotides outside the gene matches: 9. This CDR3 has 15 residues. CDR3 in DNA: TGCAGTGCTAATAGCATGGGACTAGCGGATTACGAGCAGTACTTC. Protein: CSANSMGLADYEQYF.

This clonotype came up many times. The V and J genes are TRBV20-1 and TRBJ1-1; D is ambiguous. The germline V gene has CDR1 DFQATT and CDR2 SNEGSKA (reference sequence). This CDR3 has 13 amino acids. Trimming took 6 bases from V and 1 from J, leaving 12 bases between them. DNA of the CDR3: TGCAGTGCCACCCGGGCAAAGAACACTGAAGCTTTCTTT. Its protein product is CSATRAKNTEAFF.

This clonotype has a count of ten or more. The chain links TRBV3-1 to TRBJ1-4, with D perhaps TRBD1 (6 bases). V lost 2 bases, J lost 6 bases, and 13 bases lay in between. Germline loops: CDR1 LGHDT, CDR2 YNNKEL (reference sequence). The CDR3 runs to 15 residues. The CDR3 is CASSQRGAEDEKLFF. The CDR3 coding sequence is TGTGCCAGCAGCCAACGGGGGGCCGAGGATGAAAAACTGTTTTTT.

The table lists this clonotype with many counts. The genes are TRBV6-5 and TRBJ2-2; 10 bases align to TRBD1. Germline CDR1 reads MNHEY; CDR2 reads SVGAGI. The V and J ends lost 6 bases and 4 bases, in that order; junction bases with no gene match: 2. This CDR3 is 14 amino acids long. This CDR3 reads CASRRTGGTGELFF. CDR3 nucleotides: TGTGCCAGCAGGAGGACAGGGGGCACCGGGGAGCTGTTTTTT.

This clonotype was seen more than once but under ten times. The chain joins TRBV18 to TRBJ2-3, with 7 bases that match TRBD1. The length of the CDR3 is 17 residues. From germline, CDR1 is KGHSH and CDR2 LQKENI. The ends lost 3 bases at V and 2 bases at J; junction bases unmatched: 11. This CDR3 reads CASSPISGQTTTDTQYF. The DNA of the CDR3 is TGTGCCAGCTCACCTATTTCGGGACAGACGACCACAGATACGCAGTATTTT.

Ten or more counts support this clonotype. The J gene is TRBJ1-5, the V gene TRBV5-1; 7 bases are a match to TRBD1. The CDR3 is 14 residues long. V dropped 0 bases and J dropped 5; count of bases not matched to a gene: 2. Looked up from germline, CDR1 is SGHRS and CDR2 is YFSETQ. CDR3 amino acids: CASSLEGTDQPQHF. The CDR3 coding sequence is TGCGCCAGCAGCTTGGAGGGGACAGATCAGCCCCAGCATTTT.

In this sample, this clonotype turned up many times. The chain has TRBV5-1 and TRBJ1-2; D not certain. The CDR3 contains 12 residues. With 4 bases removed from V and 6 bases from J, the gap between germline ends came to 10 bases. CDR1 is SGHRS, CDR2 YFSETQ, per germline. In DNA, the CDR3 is TGCGCCAGCAGCCCGGGCAAAGATGGCTACACCTTC. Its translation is CASSPGKDGYTF.

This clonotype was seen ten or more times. The CDR3 DNA is TGTGCCAGCAGTTTCGGCCCGAACACTGAAGCTTTCTTT. Translation gives CASSFGPNTEAFF. This rearrangement joins TRBV12-3 or TRBV12-4 to TRBJ1-1; D ambiguous. V lost 3 bases, J lost 1 base, and 6 bases lay in between. CDR3 size: 13 residues.

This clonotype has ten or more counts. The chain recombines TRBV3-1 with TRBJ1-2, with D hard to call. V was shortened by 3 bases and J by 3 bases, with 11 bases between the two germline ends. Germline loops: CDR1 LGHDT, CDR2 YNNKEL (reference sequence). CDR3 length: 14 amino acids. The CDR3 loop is CASSHSRDHYGYTF. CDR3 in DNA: TGTGCCAGCAGCCATTCAAGGGATCACTATGGCTACACCTTC.

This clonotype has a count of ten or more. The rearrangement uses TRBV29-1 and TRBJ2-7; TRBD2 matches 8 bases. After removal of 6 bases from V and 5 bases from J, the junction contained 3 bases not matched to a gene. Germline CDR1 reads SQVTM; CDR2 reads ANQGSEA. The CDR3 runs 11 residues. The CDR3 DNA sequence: TGCAGCGTGGGGACTAGAAACGAGCAGTACTTC. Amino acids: CSVGTRNEQYF.

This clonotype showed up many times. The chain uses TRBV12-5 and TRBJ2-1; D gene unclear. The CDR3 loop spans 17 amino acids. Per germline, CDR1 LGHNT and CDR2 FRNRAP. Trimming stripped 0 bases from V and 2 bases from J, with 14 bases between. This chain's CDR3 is CASGLVLIARTYNEQFF. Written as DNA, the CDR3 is TGTGCTAGTGGTTTGGTACTAATAGCCCGGACCTACAATGAGCAGTTCTTC.

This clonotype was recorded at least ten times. CDR3 amino acids: CSARAGVEQYF. CDR3 in DNA: TGCAGTGCTAGGGCAGGGGTCGAGCAGTACTTC. The V and J genes are TRBV20-1 and TRBJ2-7; TRBD1 is a possible D gene (6 bases). Germline V gives CDR1 DFQATT, CDR2 SNEGSKA (reference sequence). V shed 3 bases and J shed 6 bases, with 9 bases lying between them. The CDR3 spans 11 residues.

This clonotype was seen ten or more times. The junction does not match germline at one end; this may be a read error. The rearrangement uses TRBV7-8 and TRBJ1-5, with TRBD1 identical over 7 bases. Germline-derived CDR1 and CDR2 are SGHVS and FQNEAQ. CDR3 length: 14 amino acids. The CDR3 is CASSQGTARRPQNF. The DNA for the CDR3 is TGTGCCAGCAGCCAAGGGACAGCCCGGCGGCCCCAGAATTTT.